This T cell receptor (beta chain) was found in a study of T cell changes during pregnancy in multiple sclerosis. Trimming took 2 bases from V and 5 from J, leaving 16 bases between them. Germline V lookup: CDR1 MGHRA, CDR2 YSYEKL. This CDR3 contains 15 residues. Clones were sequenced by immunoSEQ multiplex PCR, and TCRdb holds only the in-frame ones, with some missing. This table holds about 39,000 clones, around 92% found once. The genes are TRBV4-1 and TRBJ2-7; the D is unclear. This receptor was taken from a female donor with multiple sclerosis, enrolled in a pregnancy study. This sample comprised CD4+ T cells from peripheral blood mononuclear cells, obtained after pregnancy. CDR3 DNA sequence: TGCGCCAGCAGCCAATTCGGCCCCGAGGTCCACGAGCAGTACTTC. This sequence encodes CASSQFGPEVHEQYF.